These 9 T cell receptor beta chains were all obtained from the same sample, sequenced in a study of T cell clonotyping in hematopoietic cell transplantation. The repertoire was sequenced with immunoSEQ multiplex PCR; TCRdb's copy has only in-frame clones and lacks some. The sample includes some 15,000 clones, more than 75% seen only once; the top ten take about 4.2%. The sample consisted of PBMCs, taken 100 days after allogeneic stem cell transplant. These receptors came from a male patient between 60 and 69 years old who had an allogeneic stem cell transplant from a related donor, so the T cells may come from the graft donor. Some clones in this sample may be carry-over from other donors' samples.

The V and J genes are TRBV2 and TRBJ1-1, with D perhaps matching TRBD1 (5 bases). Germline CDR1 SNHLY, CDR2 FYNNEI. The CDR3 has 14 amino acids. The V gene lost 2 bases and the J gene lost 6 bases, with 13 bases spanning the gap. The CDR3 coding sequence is TGTGCCAGCAGTGAACTAAGGGGAGTAGCTGAAGCTTTCTTT. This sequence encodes CASSELRGVAEAFF.

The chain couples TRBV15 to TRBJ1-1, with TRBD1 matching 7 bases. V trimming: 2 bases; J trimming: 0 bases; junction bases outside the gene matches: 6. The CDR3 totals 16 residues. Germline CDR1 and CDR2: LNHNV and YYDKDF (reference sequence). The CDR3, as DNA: TGTGCCACCAGCAGACGACAGGGCCCGATGAACACTGAAGCTTTCTTT. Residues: CATSRRQGPMNTEAFF. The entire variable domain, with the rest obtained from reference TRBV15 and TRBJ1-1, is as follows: DAMVIQNPRYQVTQFGKPVTLSCSQTLNHNVMYWYQQKSSQAPKLLFHYYDKDFNNEADTPDNFQSRRPNTSFCFLDIRSPGLGDTAMYLCATSRRQGPMNTEAFFGQGTRLTVV.

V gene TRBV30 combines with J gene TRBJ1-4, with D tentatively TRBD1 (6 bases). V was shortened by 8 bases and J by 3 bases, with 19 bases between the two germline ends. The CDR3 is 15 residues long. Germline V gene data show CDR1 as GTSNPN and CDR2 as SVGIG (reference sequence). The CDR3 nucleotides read TGTGCCAGGGGGGGTAACGGGTTGGCTAATGAAAAACTGTTTTTT. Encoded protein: CARGGNGLANEKLFF.

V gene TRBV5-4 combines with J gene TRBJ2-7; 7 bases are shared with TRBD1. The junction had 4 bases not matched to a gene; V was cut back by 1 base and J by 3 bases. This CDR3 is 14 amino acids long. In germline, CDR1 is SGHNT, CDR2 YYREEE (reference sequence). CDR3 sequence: CASSLNRGDYEQYF. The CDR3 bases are TGTGCCAGCAGCTTGAACAGGGGAGACTACGAGCAGTACTTC.

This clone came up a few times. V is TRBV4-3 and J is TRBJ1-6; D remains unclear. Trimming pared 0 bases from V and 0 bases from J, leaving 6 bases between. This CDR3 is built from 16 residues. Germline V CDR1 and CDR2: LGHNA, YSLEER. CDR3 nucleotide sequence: TGCGCCAGCAGCCAAGATCCCAGCTCCTATAATTCACCCCTCCACTTT. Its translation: CASSQDPSSYNSPLHF.

CDR3: CASSLNRYEQYF. Here the CDR3 DNA reads TGTGCCAGCAGTTTAAACAGGTACGAGCAGTACTTC. J is TRBJ2-7 and V is TRBV28; perhaps TRBD1 as D (5 bases). The CDR3 has 12 amino acids. Between the trimmed V and J ends, which lost 2 bases and 4 bases, there was a span of 6 bases. CDR1 and CDR2 from the germline V gene are MDHEN and SYDVKM.

The CDR3 loop reads CASSLGVGNEQFF. Here the CDR3 DNA reads TGCGCCAGCAGCTTAGGGGTAGGCAATGAGCAGTTCTTC. This rearrangement joins TRBV5-1 to TRBJ2-1; possible D gene TRBD1, 5 bases. The germline V and J ends were trimmed by 2 bases and 6 bases, with 9 bases remaining between them. CDR1 is SGHRS and CDR2 is YFSETQ in the germline V gene. The CDR3 length is 13 residues.

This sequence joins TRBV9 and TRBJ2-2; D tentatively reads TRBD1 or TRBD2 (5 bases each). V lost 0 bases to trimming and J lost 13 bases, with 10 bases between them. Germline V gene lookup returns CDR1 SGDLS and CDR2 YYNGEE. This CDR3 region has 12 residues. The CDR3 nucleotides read TGTGCCAGCAGCGTAGGGGGACGGGGGCTGTTTTTT. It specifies CASSVGGRGLFF.

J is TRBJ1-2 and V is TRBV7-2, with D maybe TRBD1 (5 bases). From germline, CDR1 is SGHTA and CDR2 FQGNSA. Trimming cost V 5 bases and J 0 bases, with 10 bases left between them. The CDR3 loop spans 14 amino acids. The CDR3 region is CASSRQRSNYGYTF. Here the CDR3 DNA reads TGTGCCAGCAGCAGACAGAGGTCTAACTATGGCTACACCTTC.